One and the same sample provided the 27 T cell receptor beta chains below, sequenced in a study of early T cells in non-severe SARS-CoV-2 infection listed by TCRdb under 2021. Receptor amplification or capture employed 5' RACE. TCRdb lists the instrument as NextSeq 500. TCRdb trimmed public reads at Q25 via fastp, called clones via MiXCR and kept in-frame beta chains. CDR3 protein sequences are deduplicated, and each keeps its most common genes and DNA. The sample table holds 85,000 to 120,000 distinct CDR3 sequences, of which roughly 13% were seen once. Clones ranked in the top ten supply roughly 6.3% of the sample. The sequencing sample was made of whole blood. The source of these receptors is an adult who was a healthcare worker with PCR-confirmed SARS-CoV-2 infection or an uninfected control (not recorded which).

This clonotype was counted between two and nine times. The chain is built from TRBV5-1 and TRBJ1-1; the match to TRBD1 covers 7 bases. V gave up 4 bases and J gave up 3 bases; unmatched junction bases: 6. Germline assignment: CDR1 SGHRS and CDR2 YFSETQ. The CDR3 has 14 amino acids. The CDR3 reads CASSLVTGDTEAFF. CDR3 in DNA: TGCGCCAGCAGCCTAGTTACAGGGGACACTGAAGCTTTCTTT.

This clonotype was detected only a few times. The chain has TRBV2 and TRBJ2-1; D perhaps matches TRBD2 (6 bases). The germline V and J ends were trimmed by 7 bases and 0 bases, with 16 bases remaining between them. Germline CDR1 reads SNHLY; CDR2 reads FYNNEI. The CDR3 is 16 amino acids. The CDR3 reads CASTRTRGSSYNEQFF. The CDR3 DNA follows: TGTGCCAGCACCAGAACTCGGGGGAGCTCCTACAATGAGCAGTTCTTC. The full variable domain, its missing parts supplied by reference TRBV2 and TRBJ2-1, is EPEVTQTPSHQVTQMGQEVILRCVPISNHLYFYWYRQILGQKVEFLVSFYNNEISEKSEIFDDQFSVERPDGSNFTLKIRSTKLEDSAMYFCASTRTRGSSYNEQFFGPGTRLTVL.

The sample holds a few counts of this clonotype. CDR3 loop: CASSEYIVSYEQYF. DNA of the CDR3: TGTGCCAGCAGTGAATATATAGTCTCCTACGAGCAGTACTTC. The chain carries TRBV2 and TRBJ2-7, with D uncertain. Germline loops: CDR1 SNHLY, CDR2 FYNNEI. The V and J ends lost 2 bases and 0 bases respectively, with 8 bases between them. This CDR3 is 14 amino acids long.

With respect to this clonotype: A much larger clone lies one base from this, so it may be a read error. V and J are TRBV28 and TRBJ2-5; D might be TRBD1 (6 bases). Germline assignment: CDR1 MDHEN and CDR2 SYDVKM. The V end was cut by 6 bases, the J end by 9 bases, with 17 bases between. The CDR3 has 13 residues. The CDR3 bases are TGTGCCAGCAGGGGAGCGTCTAGGGGGTCCCAGTACTTC. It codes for CASRGASRGSQYF.

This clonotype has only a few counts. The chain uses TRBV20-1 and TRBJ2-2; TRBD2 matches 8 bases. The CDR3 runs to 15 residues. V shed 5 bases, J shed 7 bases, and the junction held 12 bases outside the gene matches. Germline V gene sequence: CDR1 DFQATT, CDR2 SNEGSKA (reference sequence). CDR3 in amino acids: CSAPVAGRGSGELFF. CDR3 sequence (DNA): TGCAGTGCTCCCGTAGCGGGGAGGGGCAGCGGGGAGCTGTTTTTT.

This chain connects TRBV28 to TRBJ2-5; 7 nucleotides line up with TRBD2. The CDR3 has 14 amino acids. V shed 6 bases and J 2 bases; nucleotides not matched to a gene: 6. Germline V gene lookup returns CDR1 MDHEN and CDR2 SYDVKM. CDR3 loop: CASSSTGGQETQYF. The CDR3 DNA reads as TGTGCCAGCAGCTCGACCGGGGGGCAAGAGACCCAGTACTTC. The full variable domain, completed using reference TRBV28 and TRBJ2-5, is DVKVTQSSRYLVKRTGEKVFLECVQDMDHENMFWYRQDPGLGLRLIYFSYDVKMKEKGDIPEGYSVSREKKERFSLILESASTNQTSMYLCASSSTGGQETQYFGPGTRLLVL.

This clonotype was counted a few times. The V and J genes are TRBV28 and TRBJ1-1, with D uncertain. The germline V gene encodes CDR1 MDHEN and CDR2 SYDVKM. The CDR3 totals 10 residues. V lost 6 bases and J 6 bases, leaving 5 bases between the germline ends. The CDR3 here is CASRIAEAFF. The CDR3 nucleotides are TGTGCCAGCAGAATTGCTGAAGCTTTCTTT.

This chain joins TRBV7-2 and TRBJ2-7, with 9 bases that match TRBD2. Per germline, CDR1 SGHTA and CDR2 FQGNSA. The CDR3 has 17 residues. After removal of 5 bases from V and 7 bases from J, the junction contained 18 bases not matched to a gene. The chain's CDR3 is CASSTHPIAGGPKEQYF. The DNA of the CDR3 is TGTGCCAGCAGCACCCACCCGATTGCGGGAGGGCCGAAGGAGCAGTACTTC.

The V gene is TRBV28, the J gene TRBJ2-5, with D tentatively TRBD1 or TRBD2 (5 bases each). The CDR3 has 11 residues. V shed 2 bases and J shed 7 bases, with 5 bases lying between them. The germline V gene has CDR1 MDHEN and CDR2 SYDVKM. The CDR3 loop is CASSLGTTQYF. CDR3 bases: TGTGCCAGCAGTTTAGGGACGACCCAGTACTTC.

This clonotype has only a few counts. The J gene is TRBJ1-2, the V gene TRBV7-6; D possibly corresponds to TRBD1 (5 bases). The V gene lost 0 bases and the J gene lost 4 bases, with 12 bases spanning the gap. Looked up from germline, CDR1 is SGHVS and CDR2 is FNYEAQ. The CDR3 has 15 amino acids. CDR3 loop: CASSLARGMGYGYTF. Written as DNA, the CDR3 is TGTGCCAGCAGCTTAGCGAGGGGTATGGGCTATGGCTACACCTTC.

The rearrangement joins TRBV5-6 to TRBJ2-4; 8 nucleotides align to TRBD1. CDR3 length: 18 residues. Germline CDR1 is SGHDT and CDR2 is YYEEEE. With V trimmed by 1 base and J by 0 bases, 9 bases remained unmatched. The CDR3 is CASSLRDRWGLAKNIQYF. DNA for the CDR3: TGTGCCAGCAGCTTGCGGGACAGGTGGGGCTTAGCCAAAAACATTCAGTACTTC.

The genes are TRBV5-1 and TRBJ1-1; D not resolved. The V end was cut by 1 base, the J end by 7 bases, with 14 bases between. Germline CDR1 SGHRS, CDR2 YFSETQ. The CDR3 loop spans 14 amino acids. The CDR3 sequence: CASSLRSGESEAFF. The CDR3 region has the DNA TGCGCCAGCAGCTTGAGGTCTGGGGAGAGTGAAGCTTTCTTT.

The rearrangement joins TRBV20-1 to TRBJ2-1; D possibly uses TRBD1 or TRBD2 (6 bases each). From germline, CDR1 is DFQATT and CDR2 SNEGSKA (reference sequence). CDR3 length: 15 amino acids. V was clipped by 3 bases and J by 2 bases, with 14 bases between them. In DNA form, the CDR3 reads TGCAGTGCTAGGGGGGGCGACCGGACCTACAATGAGCAGTTCTTC. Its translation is CSARGGDRTYNEQFF.

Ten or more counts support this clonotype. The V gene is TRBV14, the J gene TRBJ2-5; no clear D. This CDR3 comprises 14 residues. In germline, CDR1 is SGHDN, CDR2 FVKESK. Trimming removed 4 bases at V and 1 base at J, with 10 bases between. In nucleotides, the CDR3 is TGTGCCAGCAGCCCTTTTAGGGCCCAAGAGACCCAGTACTTC. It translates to CASSPFRAQETQYF.

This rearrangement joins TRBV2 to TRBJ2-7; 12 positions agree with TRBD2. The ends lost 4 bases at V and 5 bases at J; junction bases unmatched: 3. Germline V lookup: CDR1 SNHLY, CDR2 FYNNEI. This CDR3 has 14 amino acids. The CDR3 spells CASSVTSGSHEQYF. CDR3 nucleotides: TGTGCCAGCAGTGTGACTAGCGGGAGCCACGAGCAGTACTTC.

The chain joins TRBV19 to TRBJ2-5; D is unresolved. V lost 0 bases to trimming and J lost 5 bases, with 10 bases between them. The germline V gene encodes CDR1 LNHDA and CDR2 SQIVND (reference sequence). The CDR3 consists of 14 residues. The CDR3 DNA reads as TGTGCCAGTAGTATAGAACTCGGTGGGGAGACCCAGTACTTC. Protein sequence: CASSIELGGETQYF. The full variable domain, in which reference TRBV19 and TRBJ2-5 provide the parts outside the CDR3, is DGGITQSPKYLFRKEGQNVTLSCEQNLNHDAMYWYRQDPGQGLRLIYYSQIVNDFQKGDIAEGYSVSREKKESFPLTVTSAQKNPTAFYLCASSIELGGETQYFGPGTRLLVL.

The CDR3 spells CASNRQTGELFF. CDR3 DNA: TGTGCCAGTAATCGACAGACCGGGGAGCTGTTTTTT. This chain joins TRBV19 and TRBJ2-2; the D gene is possibly TRBD1 (5 bases). The CDR3 contains 12 residues. The germline CDR1 and CDR2 sequences are LNHDA and SQIVND (reference sequence). The ends were cut back, 7 bases at V and 5 bases at J, with 8 bases in the middle. Looking up the rest from reference TRBV19 and TRBJ2-2 gives the full variable domain: DGGITQSPKYLFRKEGQNVTLSCEQNLNHDAMYWYRQDPGQGLRLIYYSQIVNDFQKGDIAEGYSVSREKKESFPLTVTSAQKNPTAFYLCASNRQTGELFFGEGSRLTVL.

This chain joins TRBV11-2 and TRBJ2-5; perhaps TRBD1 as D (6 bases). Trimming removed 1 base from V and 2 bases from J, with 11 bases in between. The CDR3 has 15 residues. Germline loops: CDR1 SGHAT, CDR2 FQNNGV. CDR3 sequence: CASSLGPTGQETQYF. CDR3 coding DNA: TGTGCCAGCAGCTTAGGCCCGACAGGTCAAGAGACCCAGTACTTC.

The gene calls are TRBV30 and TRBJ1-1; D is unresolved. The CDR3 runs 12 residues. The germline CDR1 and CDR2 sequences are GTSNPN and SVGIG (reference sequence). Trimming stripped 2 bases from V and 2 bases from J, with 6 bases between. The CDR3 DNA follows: TGTGCCTGGAGTAAGGAAAACACTGAAGCTTTCTTT. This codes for CAWSKENTEAFF.

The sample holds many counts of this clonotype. The CDR3 DNA follows: TGTGCCAGCAGCTTTTTCGAGACCCTAAAGCCCTACGAGCAGTACTTC. This codes for CASSFFETLKPYEQYF. The chain couples TRBV7-6 to TRBJ2-7; D is unclear. CDR1 SGHVS and CDR2 FNYEAQ come from the germline V gene. This CDR3 is built from 16 residues. V was shortened by 3 bases and J by 2 bases, with 17 bases between the two germline ends.

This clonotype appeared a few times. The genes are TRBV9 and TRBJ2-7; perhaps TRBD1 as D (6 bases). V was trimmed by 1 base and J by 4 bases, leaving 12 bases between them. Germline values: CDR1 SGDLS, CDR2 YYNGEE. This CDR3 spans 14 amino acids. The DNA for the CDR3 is TGTGCCAGCAGCGTAAAGGGGGAGCGGTACGAGCAGTACTTC. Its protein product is CASSVKGERYEQYF.

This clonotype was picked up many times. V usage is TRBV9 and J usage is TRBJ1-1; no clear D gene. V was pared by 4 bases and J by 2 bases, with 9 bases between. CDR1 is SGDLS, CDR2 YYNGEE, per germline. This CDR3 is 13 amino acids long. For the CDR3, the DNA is TGTGCCAGCAGCACGGCGGGTAACACTGAAGCTTTCTTT. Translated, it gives CASSTAGNTEAFF.

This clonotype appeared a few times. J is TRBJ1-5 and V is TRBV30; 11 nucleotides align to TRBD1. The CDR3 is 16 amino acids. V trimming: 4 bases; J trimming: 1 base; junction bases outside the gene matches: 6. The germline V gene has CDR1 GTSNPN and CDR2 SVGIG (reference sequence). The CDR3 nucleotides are TGTGCCTGGACGGGACAGGGGGGGTGGAGCAATCAGCCCCAGCATTTT. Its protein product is CAWTGQGGWSNQPQHF.

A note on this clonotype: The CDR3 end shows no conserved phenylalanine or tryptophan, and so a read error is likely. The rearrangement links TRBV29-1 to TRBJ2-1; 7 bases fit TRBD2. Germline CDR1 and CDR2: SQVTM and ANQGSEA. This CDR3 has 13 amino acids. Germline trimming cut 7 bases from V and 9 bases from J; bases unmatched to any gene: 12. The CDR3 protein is CSAQRGGMSEQFL. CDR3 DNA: TGCAGCGCTCAACGCGGGGGTATGAGTGAGCAGTTCCTC.

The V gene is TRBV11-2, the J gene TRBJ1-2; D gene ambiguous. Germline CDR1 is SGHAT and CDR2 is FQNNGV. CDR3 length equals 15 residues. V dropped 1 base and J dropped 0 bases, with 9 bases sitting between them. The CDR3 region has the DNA TGTGCCAGCAGCTTAGTAGTGGGGACTAACTATGGCTACACCTTC. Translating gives CASSLVVGTNYGYTF.

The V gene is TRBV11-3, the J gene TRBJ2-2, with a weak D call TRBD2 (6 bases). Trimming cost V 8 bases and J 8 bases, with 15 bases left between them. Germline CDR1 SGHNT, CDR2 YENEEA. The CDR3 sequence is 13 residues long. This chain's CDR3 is CASQFGTGGELFF. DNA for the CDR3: TGTGCCAGCCAATTTGGGACTGGAGGGGAGCTGTTTTTT.

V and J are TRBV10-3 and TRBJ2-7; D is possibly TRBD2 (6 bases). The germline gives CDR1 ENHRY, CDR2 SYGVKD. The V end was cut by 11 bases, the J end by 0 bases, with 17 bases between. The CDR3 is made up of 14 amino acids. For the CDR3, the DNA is TGTGCCGCCAATGCGGGACTGAGCTCCTACGAGCAGTACTTC. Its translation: CAANAGLSSYEQYF.